The 16 T cell receptor beta chains listed next were all sequenced from one sample in a study of blood T cell repertoires in COVID-19. Clones were read by immunoSEQ multiplex PCR, and TCRdb kept only the in-frame ones, dropping some. Of about 74,000 clones in the sample, roughly 88% were seen once. Sequenced material: peripheral blood. These receptors all come from an older man with active or convalescent COVID-19.

The chain uses TRBV2 and TRBJ1-2; TRBD1 is a possible D gene (6 bases). The CDR3 is made up of 14 amino acids. Germline V gene sequence: CDR1 SNHLY, CDR2 FYNNEI. Trimming took off 6 bases at V and 1 base at J, with 12 bases between the two ends. The CDR3 DNA reads TGTGCCAGCAGCACGACAGGCTTTAACTATGGCTACACCTTC. This codes for CASSTTGFNYGYTF. Together with reference TRBV2 and TRBJ1-2, the CDR3 gives the full variable domain: EPEVTQTPSHQVTQMGQEVILRCVPISNHLYFYWYRQILGQKVEFLVSFYNNEISEKSEIFDDQFSVERPDGSNFTLKIRSTKLEDSAMYFCASSTTGFNYGYTFGSGTRLTVV.

This clone came up once. The chain joins TRBV2 to TRBJ2-5, with D maybe TRBD1 (6 bases). The CDR3 is 13 amino acids. V was shortened by 8 bases and J by 2 bases, with 12 bases between the two germline ends. The germline V gene encodes CDR1 SNHLY and CDR2 FYNNEI. CDR3 in DNA: TGTGCCAGCCGTCGGGACACACAAGAGACCCAGTACTTC. It specifies CASRRDTQETQYF.

This chain links TRBV2 with TRBJ1-5, with 9 bases that match TRBD1. After removal of 3 bases from V and 6 bases from J, the junction contained 6 bases not matched to a gene. This CDR3 region has 15 residues. Germline loops: CDR1 SNHLY, CDR2 FYNNEI. CDR3 residues: CASSEGQGISQPQHF. Written as DNA, the CDR3 is TGTGCCAGCAGTGAGGGACAGGGAATAAGTCAGCCCCAGCATTTT.

The chain carries TRBV11-2 and TRBJ2-7; D may be TRBD2 (5 bases). With 7 bases removed from V and 0 bases from J, the gap between germline ends came to 13 bases. The CDR3 sequence is 14 residues long. CDR1 is SGHAT, CDR2 FQNNGV, per germline. DNA for the CDR3: TGTGCCAGCAAACTTGTGGAGGCCTCCTACGAGCAGTACTTC. Translation gives CASKLVEASYEQYF. Combining the CDR3 with reference TRBV11-2 and TRBJ2-7 gives the whole variable domain EAGVAQSPRYKIIEKRQSVAFWCNPISGHATLYWYQQILGQGPKLLIQFQNNGVVDDSQLPKDRFSAERLKGVDSTLKIQPAKLEDSAVYLCASKLVEASYEQYFGPGTRLTVT.

V gene TRBV18 combines with J gene TRBJ1-1, with D maybe TRBD1 (5 bases). CDR1 is KGHSH and CDR2 is LQKENI in the germline V gene. Trimming removed 4 bases from V and 2 bases from J, with 8 bases in between. CDR3 size: 13 residues. CDR3 DNA: TGTGCCAGCTCACGACAGAAAAACACTGAAGCTTTCTTT. As protein: CASSRQKNTEAFF.

The chain has TRBV6-1 and TRBJ1-2; tentatively, D is TRBD1 (5 bases). Germline V gene lookup returns CDR1 MNHNS and CDR2 SASEGT. The V end lost 0 bases, the J end lost 8 bases, and 13 bases lay between the germline ends. The CDR3 runs to 14 residues. The CDR3 DNA is TGTGCCAGCAGTGAAGCGGGAGGGGTGGGAGGCTACACCTTC. Translation gives CASSEAGGVGGYTF.

The chain joins TRBV30 to TRBJ1-6; D is perhaps TRBD1 (5 bases). This CDR3 contains 16 residues. Germline loops: CDR1 GTSNPN, CDR2 SVGIG (reference sequence). V gave up 6 bases and J gave up 0 bases, with 15 bases separating them. CDR3 amino acids: CACPGGRSSYNSPLHF. Here the CDR3 DNA reads TGTGCCTGTCCGGGGGGGAGGAGCTCCTATAATTCACCCCTCCACTTT.

The chain combines TRBV2 with TRBJ2-1; 7 bases fit TRBD2. The CDR3 is 12 amino acids. The germline V gene encodes CDR1 SNHLY and CDR2 FYNNEI. With V trimmed by 4 bases and J by 8 bases, 2 bases remained unmatched. DNA for the CDR3: TGTGCCAGCAGTGGGGGGGGTTATGAGCAGTTCTTC. This codes for CASSGGGYEQFF.

The V and J genes are TRBV4-1 and TRBJ1-2; tentative D call: TRBD1 (6 bases). Trimming took 4 bases from V and 2 from J, leaving 14 bases between them. In germline, CDR1 is MGHRA, CDR2 YSYEKL. The CDR3 has 15 residues. CDR3 region: CASSRLTGSNYGYTF. The DNA for the CDR3 is TGCGCCAGCAGCCGCCTGACAGGATCAAACTATGGCTACACCTTC.

The CDR3 spells CASSQAGVGPIQYF. CDR3 DNA sequence: TGTGCCAGCAGCCAAGCGGGGGTTGGCCCAATTCAGTACTTC. V and J are TRBV3-1 (or the pseudogene TRBV3-2) and TRBJ2-4; the D gene is possibly TRBD2 (6 bases). The CDR3 has 14 residues. Trimming left V 1 base short and J 10 bases short, with 14 bases between. Germline assignment: CDR1 LGHDT and CDR2 YNNKEL (reference sequence).

The J gene is TRBJ1-1, the V gene TRBV19; D gene uncertain. This CDR3 region has 13 residues. V was cut by 3 bases and J by 2 bases, with 7 bases left in between. Germline V gene lookup returns CDR1 LNHDA and CDR2 SQIVND (reference sequence). CDR3 bases: TGTGCCAGTAGTATTTCAAAAAACACTGAAGCTTTCTTT. This codes for CASSISKNTEAFF.

The V gene is TRBV2, the J gene TRBJ1-5; perhaps TRBD1 as D (6 bases). This CDR3 has 14 amino acids. Germline CDR1 is SNHLY and CDR2 is FYNNEI. Between the trimmed V and J ends, which lost 8 bases and 3 bases, there was a span of 14 bases. The CDR3 here is CASGGGANNQPQHF. As DNA, the CDR3 is TGTGCCAGCGGCGGGGGGGCAAACAATCAGCCCCAGCATTTT.

The chain has TRBV6-5 and TRBJ2-7; a possible D gene is TRBD2 (6 bases). Germline V gene lookup returns CDR1 MNHEY and CDR2 SVGAGI. The CDR3 is 13 residues long. Trimming left V 9 bases short and J 2 bases short, with 14 bases between. The DNA of the CDR3 is TGTGCCAGTAGCCCGGGACTCACCTACGAGCAGTACTTC. It codes for CASSPGLTYEQYF.

V usage is TRBV11-2 and J usage is TRBJ2-1; 13 bases fit TRBD2. Losses at the gene ends were 4 bases for V and 10 bases for J; bases not matched to a gene: 7. The CDR3 length is 15 residues. From germline, CDR1 is SGHAT and CDR2 FQNNGV. CDR3 amino acids: CASSWTSGSRREQFF. The CDR3 DNA reads as TGTGCCAGCAGCTGGACTAGCGGGAGTCGCAGGGAGCAGTTCTTC.

The genes are TRBV20-1 and TRBJ1-4; D ambiguous. There are 15 residues in the CDR3. The V end was cut by 3 bases, the J end by 4 bases, with 15 bases between. Germline CDR1 and CDR2: DFQATT and SNEGSKA (reference sequence). The chain's CDR3 is CSASSSGSLNEKLFF. CDR3 bases: TGCAGTGCTAGTTCCTCGGGGAGCCTTAATGAAAAACTGTTTTTT.

The chain links TRBV13 to TRBJ2-3; no reliable D call. The CDR3 has 13 amino acids. Germline V gene data show CDR1 as PRHDT and CDR2 as FYEKMQ (reference sequence). With 5 bases removed from V and 0 bases from J, the gap between germline ends came to 6 bases. The DNA of the CDR3 is TGTGCCAGCAGCCGCGTAAGCACAGATACGCAGTATTTT. This codes for CASSRVSTDTQYF.